This T cell receptor beta chain was captured in a study of blood T cells in healthy people across ages (dated by TCRdb to between 2014 and 2017). A note on the overall study: In model experiments, template switching captured about one uniquely barcoded TCR beta cDNA molecule for every two T cells. To avoid experimental bias, donors of different ages were randomly spread across the sequencing lanes. Four age groups were formed from the donors: young (average approximately 15 years), middle-aged (approximately 42), aged (under 70) and long-lived (around 82). For two donors (one aged 18 to 29 and one aged 80 or older), the study analyzed two additional independent replicas of 1 million unique cDNA reads from the same blood draw. Using deep sequencing normalized with unique cDNA molecular identifiers, the study measured how TCR beta repertoire diversity changes with age.

The library came from 5' RACE. Sequenced on an Illumina HiSeq 2500. A second roughly 6 to 12 cycle PCR used a sample-barcoded 5' primer and a J-beta primer mix. Each TCR beta cDNA molecule received a unique molecular identifier from a template-switch 5' adaptor carrying 12 random nucleotides. At least 2.5 million CDR3-containing paired-end reads were obtained from each sample. First-strand cDNA was synthesized from all RNA with the Mint cDNA synthesis kit, primed by a TRBC-specific oligonucleotide. Following uracil-DNA glycosylase treatment, all cDNA underwent a first 18-cycle PCR with the universal primers M1SS and BC2_uni_R. As for the original processing: Normalization of each sample was performed by random selection of 1 million high-quality reads, each carrying a distinct molecular identifier. Instead of being binned into consensus sequences, reads that shared molecular identifiers were thrown out. CDR3 identification, clonotype clustering and error correction used MiTCR with a Q25 quality threshold and the strictest error-elimination algorithm. A nonparametric unseen species model using Euler transformation provided a lower-bound estimate of total TCR beta diversity. TCRdb trimmed public reads at Q25 via fastp, called clones via MiXCR and kept in-frame beta chains. A single entry per CDR3 protein holds the most common genes and DNA from its merged rows. The V and J calls were determined by TCRdb, not by the authors. This sample comprises around 850,000 distinct CDR3 sequences, roughly 35% of them detected only once. The top ten clonotypes cover 10% to 15% of the sample.

The 35 to 40 donors, aged about 6 to 100 years, were systemically healthy Caucasian individuals from Russia. Ten milliliters of peripheral blood were drawn from each donor into EDTA-treated Vacutainer tubes. Ficoll-Paque density-gradient centrifugation was used to isolate PBMCs, with at least 7 million obtained per sample. Trizol reagent was used to extract total RNA from PBMCs, with at least 6 micrograms per sample. For every donor, flow cytometry on a PBMC aliquot measured the percentage of naive CD45RAhigh/CD27high T cells. Trimming takes 1 base from V and 6 bases from J, and the germline ends sit 11 bases apart. The germline V gene (reference sequence) provides CDR1 LGHDT and CDR2 YNNKEL. The cysteine opens and the phenylalanine closes a CDR3 of 14 amino acids. The only DNA kept is the CDR3, 42 bases in frame from the first base. In its sample, this clonotype was seen a few times. The antigen it recognizes is unknown. Base qualities are not at hand, and no much larger clone is one base apart.

Broader findings and caveats from the paper: A strong correlation was found between observed TCR beta diversity and the percentage of naive T cells measured by flow cytometry. Compared with the aged group, the long-lived group had more naive CD4+ T cells, fewer expanded clones and increased TCR diversity, suggesting age selection. Conclusive comparison of naive and antigen-experienced compartments was prevented by the profiling of bulk unsorted PBMCs. Observed TCR beta diversity per million T cells fell roughly linearly with age, and a significant reduction was already apparent by age approximately 41. Estimates of total diversity based on one million sequenced T cells were regarded as lower bounds and as underestimates. Because donor CMV infection status was unknown, age-related changes in expanded clonotypes were potentially confounded.

The chain links TRBV3-1 with TRBJ2-3, and possibly TRBD2, on 6 matching bases. This receptor was taken from a man younger than 35 in good health. Sequenced: blood. The CDR3 here reads CASSQVLASDTQYF. The nucleotide sequence reads as follows: TGTGCCAGCAGCCAAGTGCTAGCGTCGGATACGCAGTATTTT.